The 8 T cell receptor beta chains reported below all come from one sample, sequenced in a study of T cell responses to AZD1222 COVID-19 vaccine. Generated by immunoSEQ multiplex PCR, the TCRdb table keeps only in-frame clones and is missing some. The table includes roughly 180,000 clones, roughly nine tenths detected once. Sequenced here: peripheral blood, sampled 28 days after the second AZD1222 dose. The source of these receptors is an adult who received the AZD1222 COVID-19 vaccine.

This chain connects TRBV9 to TRBJ2-3; 12 positions match TRBD2. This CDR3 has 17 amino acids. The V gene end was trimmed by 0 bases and the J gene end by 0 bases; junction bases not matched to a gene: 2. Looked up from germline, CDR1 is SGDLS and CDR2 is YYNGEE. CDR3 amino acids: CASSVGGLAGSTDTQYF. The CDR3 DNA sequence: TGTGCCAGCAGCGTAGGGGGACTAGCGGGTAGCACAGATACGCAGTATTTT. The whole variable domain, remainder taken from reference TRBV9 and TRBJ2-3, is DSGVTQTPKHLITATGQRVTLRCSPRSGDLSVYWYQQSLDQGLQFLIQYYNGEERAKGNILERFSAQQFPDLHSELNLSSLELGDSALYFCASSVGGLAGSTDTQYFGPGTRLTVL.

V gene TRBV19 combines with J gene TRBJ1-4; TRBD1 might be the D (5 bases). The V and J ends lost 5 bases and 8 bases respectively, with 12 bases between them. Germline loops: CDR1 LNHDA, CDR2 SQIVND (reference sequence). This CDR3 comprises 13 residues. CDR3 bases: TGTGCCAGTAGTCTGGGTCGGGGGGAAAAACTGTTTTTT. Encoded protein: CASSLGRGEKLFF.

Notes on this clone: Other DNA sequences in this sample translate to the same CDR3. The chain couples TRBV29-1 to TRBJ1-3, with D tentatively TRBD1 (5 bases). Germline V gene sequence: CDR1 SQVTM, CDR2 ANQGSEA. The CDR3 consists of 13 residues. Trimming cost V 2 bases and J 2 bases, with 7 bases left between them. The CDR3 DNA reads TGCAGCGTTGAAAGGGGCCCTGGAAACACCATATATTTT. Amino acids: CSVERGPGNTIYF.

This clone showed up just once. This chain joins TRBV21-1 and TRBJ2-7; the D call in the table, TRBD1, was not verified against the DNA. TRBV21-1 constitutes a pseudogene. The CDR3 is 13 residues long. In DNA form, the CDR3 reads TGTGCCAGCAAGGACAGGGGGCCCTACGAGCAGTACTTC. This translates into CASKDRGPYEQYF.

The genes are TRBV11-3 and TRBJ1-3; D is unresolved. Per germline, CDR1 SGHNT and CDR2 YENEEA. The V and J ends lost 5 bases and 8 bases respectively, with 13 bases between them. CDR3 length equals 13 residues. In DNA, the CDR3 is TGTGCCAGCAGCCGAGGTGCGTCGGACACCATATATTTT. Encoded protein: CASSRGASDTIYF. Supplemented by reference TRBV11-3 and TRBJ1-3, the full variable domain reads EAGVVQSPRYKIIEKKQPVAFWCNPISGHNTLYWYLQNLGQGPELLIRYENEEAVDDSQLPKDRFSAERLKGVDSTLKIQPAELGDSAVYLCASSRGASDTIYFGEGSWLTVV.

This chain joins TRBV2 and TRBJ2-1; D remains unclear. V lost 4 bases, J lost 6 bases, and 10 bases lay in between. This CDR3 is 13 amino acids long. Looked up from germline, CDR1 is SNHLY and CDR2 is FYNNEI. In DNA form, the CDR3 reads TGTGCCAGCAGTGTGCTGGGTCTCAATGAGCAGTTCTTC. It yields the protein CASSVLGLNEQFF.

This chain uses TRBV12-3 or TRBV12-4 with TRBJ1-3; no definite D call. Trimming removed 3 bases at V and 4 bases at J, with 4 bases between. The CDR3 spans 12 residues. The CDR3 loop is CASSFSGNTIYF. Here the CDR3 DNA reads TGTGCCAGCAGTTTCAGCGGAAACACCATATATTTT.

The rearrangement links TRBV6-1 to TRBJ2-2, with a weak D call TRBD1 (5 bases). The CDR3 loop spans 16 amino acids. Germline CDR1 is MNHNS and CDR2 is SASEGT. V lost 1 base and J lost 5, with 14 bases in between. The CDR3 loop is CASSEVRVQRTGELFF. The CDR3 region has the DNA TGTGCCAGCAGTGAAGTCAGGGTCCAGAGGACCGGGGAGCTGTTTTTT.